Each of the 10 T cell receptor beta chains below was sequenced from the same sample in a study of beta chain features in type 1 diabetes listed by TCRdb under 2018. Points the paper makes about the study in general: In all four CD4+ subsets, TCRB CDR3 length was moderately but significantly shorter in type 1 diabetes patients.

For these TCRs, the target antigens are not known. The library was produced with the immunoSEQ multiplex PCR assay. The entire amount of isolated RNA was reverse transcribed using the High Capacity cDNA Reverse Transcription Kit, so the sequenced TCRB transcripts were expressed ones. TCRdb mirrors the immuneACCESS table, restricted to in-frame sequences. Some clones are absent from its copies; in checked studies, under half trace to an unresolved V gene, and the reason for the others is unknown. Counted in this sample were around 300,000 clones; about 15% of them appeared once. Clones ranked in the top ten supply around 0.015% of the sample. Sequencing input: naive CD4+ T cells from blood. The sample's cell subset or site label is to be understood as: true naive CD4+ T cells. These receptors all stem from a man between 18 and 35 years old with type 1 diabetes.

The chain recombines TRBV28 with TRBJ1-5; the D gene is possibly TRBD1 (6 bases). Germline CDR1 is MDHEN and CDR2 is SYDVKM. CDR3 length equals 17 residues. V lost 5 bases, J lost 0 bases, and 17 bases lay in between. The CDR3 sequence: CASSLKLTGNSNQPQHF. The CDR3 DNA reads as TGTGCCAGCAGTCTCAAACTTACAGGGAATAGCAATCAGCCCCAGCATTTT.

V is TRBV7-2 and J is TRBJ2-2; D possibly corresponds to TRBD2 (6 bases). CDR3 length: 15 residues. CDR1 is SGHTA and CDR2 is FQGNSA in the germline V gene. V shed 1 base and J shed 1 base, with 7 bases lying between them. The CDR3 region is CASSLGGVNTGELFF. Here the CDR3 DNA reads TGTGCCAGCAGCTTAGGCGGGGTGAACACCGGGGAGCTGTTTTTT.

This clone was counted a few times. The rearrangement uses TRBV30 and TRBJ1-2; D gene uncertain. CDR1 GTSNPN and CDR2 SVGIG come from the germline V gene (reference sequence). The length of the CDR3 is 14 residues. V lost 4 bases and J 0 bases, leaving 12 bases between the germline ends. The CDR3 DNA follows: TGTGCCTGGATCCCAGGAACAACTAACTATGGCTACACCTTC. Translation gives CAWIPGTTNYGYTF.

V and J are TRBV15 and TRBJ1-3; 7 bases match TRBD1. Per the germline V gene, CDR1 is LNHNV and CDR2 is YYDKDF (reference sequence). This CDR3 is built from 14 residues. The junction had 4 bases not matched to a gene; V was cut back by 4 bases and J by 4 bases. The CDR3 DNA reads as TGTGCCACCAGCATCACAGGGGCCGGAAACACCATATATTTT. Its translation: CATSITGAGNTIYF.

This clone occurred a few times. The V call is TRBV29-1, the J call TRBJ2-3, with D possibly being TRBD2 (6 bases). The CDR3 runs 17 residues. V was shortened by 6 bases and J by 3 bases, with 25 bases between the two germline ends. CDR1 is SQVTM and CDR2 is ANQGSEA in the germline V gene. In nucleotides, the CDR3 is TGCAGCGTCGAAAGATATATGGAGGCGGGATCAACAGATACGCAGTATTTT. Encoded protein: CSVERYMEAGSTDTQYF.

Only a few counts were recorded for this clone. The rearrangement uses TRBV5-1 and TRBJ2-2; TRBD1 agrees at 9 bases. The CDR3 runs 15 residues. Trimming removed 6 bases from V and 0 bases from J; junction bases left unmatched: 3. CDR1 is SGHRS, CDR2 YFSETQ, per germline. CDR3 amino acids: CASTGQGTNTGELFF. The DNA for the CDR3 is TGCGCCAGCACGGGACAGGGCACGAACACCGGGGAGCTGTTTTTT.

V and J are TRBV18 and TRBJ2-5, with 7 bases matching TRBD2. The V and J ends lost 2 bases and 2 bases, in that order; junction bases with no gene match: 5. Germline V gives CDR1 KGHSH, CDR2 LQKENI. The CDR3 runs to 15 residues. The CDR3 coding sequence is TGTGCCAGCTCACCAAATCTAGCGGCGCAAGAGACCCAGTACTTC. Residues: CASSPNLAAQETQYF.

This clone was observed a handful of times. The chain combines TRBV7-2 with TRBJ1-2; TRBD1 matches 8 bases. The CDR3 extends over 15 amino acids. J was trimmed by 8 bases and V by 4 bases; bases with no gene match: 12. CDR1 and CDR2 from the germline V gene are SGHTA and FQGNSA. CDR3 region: CASSSGQASWWGYTF. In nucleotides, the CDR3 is TGTGCCAGCAGCTCGGGACAGGCCAGCTGGTGGGGCTACACCTTC.

The CDR3 sequence: CASRGDRAETQYF. The CDR3 nucleotides read TGTGCCAGCAGAGGGGACAGGGCAGAGACCCAGTACTTC. The chain links TRBV2 to TRBJ2-5, with TRBD1 matching over 9 bases. Germline CDR1 reads SNHLY; CDR2 reads FYNNEI. V lost 6 bases to trimming and J lost 4 bases; unmatched junction nucleotides: 3. The CDR3 has 13 amino acids.

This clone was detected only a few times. CDR3 in DNA: TGTGCCAGCAGCGAAGGACAGGGAGGGCCCTACGAGCAGTACTTC. Protein sequence: CASSEGQGGPYEQYF. This sequence joins TRBV7-9 and TRBJ2-7; D is possibly TRBD1 (8 bases). V lost 5 bases and J lost 2, with 16 bases in between. CDR3 size: 15 residues. The germline gives CDR1 SEHNR, CDR2 FQNEAQ (reference sequence).